The source of this TCR beta chain is a study of response to subunit inactivated influenza vaccine (dated by TCRdb to the late 2010s). Describing the broader study: The study used deep quantitative T cell receptor repertoire profiling to track responses to a trivalent subunit inactivated influenza vaccine.

This clonotype was observed at least ten times. No antigen is known for it. Base qualities were left out, and no much larger clone turns up one base away. Library generation was performed with RT-PCR. Reads for this sample came from an Illumina HiSeq 2500. TCRdb trimmed the raw reads at Q25, called clones with MiXCR and kept productive beta chains. For every CDR3 protein sequence, its rows merge into one entry that carries the most common genes and DNA. This sample lists roughly 780,000 distinct CDR3 sequences; about a fifth were detected once. Together, the top ten hold roughly 10% of the sample. Via the germline V gene, CDR1 is SGHTA and CDR2 FQGNSA. The CDR3 runs 17 amino acids, cysteine and phenylalanine included. Solely the CDR3 DNA is kept, with 51 bases framed from the first base. The germline V and J ends show losses of 7 bases and 5 bases respectively, and no gene match explains 12 bases of the junction.

The paper as a whole reports these results and caveats: It was suggested by the authors that each seasonal influenza vaccination may recruit only a limited number of new T cells.

The chain couples TRBV7-2 to TRBJ2-1, and TRBD2 matches 12 of the central bases. Sequencing was performed on PBMCs from blood, taken approximately 5 days after vaccination. This clonotype was sampled from a man in his forties or fifties who received an inactivated influenza vaccine. Donor details come from another sample of the same person, matched by shared clones. CDR3 loop: CASTRGAGLAGNNEQFF. The sequence in DNA is TGTGCCAGCACCCGGGGGGCCGGACTAGCGGGGAACAATGAGCAGTTCTTC.